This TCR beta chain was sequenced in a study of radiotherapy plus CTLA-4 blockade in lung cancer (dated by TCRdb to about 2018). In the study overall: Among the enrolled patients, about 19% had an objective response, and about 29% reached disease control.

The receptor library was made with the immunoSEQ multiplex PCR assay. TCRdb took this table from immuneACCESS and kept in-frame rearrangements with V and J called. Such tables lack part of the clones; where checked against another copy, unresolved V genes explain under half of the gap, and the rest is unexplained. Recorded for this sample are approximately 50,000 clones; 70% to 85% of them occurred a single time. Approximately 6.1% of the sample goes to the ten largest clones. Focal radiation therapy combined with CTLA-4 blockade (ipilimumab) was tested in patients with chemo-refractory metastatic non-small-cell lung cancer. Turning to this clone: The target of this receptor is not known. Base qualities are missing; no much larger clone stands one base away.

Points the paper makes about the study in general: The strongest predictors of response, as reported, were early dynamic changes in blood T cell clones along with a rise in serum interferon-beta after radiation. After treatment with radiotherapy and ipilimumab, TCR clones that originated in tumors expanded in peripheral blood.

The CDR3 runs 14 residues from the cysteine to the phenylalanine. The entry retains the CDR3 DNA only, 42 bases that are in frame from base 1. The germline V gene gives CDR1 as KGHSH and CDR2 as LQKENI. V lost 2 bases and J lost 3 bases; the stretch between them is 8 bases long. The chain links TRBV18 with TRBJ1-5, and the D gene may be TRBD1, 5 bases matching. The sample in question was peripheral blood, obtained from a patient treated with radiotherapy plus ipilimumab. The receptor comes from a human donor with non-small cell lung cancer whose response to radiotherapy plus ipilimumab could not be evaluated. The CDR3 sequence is CASSPGQPNQPQHF. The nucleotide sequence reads TGTGCCAGCTCACCAGGACAACCCAATCAGCCCCAGCATTTT.